The 9 T cell receptor beta chains below all came from one sample that was sequenced in a study of T cell responses to AZD1222 COVID-19 vaccine. Data came from immunoSEQ multiplex PCR; TCRdb stores just in-frame clones and leaves some out. Found here are around 250,000 clones, about 92% of them singletons; the top ten hold about 0.5%. The source material was peripheral blood, sampled on day 0 of AZD1222 vaccination. Receptors were obtained from an adult in good health.

The chain combines TRBV12-3 or TRBV12-4 with TRBJ1-1; D not resolved. V shed 5 bases and J shed 4 bases, with 11 bases lying between them. CDR3 length: 13 amino acids. The CDR3 loop is CASSPFRGTEAFF. The CDR3 coding sequence is TGTGCCAGCAGTCCCTTCAGAGGCACTGAAGCTTTCTTT.

The V call is TRBV9, the J call TRBJ2-7; D not resolved. The CDR3 has 15 residues. Germline V gives CDR1 SGDLS, CDR2 YYNGEE. V shed 6 bases and J shed 0 bases, with 16 bases lying between them. DNA of the CDR3: TGTGCCAGCACGTCGTTGGGGTGGACCTCCTACGAGCAGTACTTC. This encodes CASTSLGWTSYEQYF.

Only a few counts were recorded for this clone. V gene TRBV4-1 combines with J gene TRBJ2-7; D might be TRBD1 or TRBD2, each matching 5 bases. The CDR3 length is 16 residues. Trimming took 0 bases from V and 3 from J, leaving 15 bases between them. Per the germline V gene, CDR1 is MGHRA and CDR2 is YSYEKL. CDR3 amino acids: CASSQERIGDRYEQYF. The DNA of the CDR3 is TGCGCCAGCAGCCAAGAACGCATCGGGGACCGCTACGAGCAGTACTTC.

The chain joins TRBV19 to TRBJ2-4; D not certain. CDR1 is LNHDA and CDR2 is SQIVND in the germline V gene (reference sequence). The germline V and J ends were trimmed by 4 bases and 6 bases, with 7 bases remaining between them. The CDR3 covers 12 residues. CDR3 protein: CASSTWGNIQYF. The CDR3 DNA reads as TGTGCCAGTAGTACATGGGGAAACATTCAGTACTTC.

This clone came up once. The chain couples TRBV5-1 to TRBJ2-2; a possible D gene is TRBD2 (5 bases). Trimming pared 4 bases from V and 0 bases from J, leaving 13 bases between. Germline V lookup: CDR1 SGHRS, CDR2 YFSETQ. This CDR3 has 16 amino acids. The CDR3 region has the DNA TGCGCCAGCAGCCCCCCTAGCCAAACGAACACCGGGGAGCTGTTTTTT. Protein: CASSPPSQTNTGELFF.

This sequence joins TRBV2 and TRBJ2-1, with D perhaps assigned TRBD1 or TRBD2 (5 bases each). Per the germline V gene, CDR1 is SNHLY and CDR2 is FYNNEI. Between the trimmed V and J ends, which lost 4 bases and 0 bases, there was a span of 7 bases. The CDR3 runs to 14 residues. Written as DNA, the CDR3 is TGTGCCAGCAGTGGGGACGGCTCCTACAATGAGCAGTTCTTC. It codes for CASSGDGSYNEQFF.

The V gene is TRBV5-4, the J gene TRBJ2-1; 9 positions match TRBD2. V lost 4 bases and J lost 0; bases outside the gene matches: 5. The germline gives CDR1 SGHNT, CDR2 YYREEE (reference sequence). This CDR3 has 16 amino acids. CDR3: CASSRGLASSYNEQFF. The CDR3 coding sequence is TGTGCCAGCAGCCGGGGACTAGCCAGCTCCTACAATGAGCAGTTCTTC. Variable domain in full (rest from reference TRBV5-4 and TRBJ2-1): ETGVTQSPTHLIKTRGQQVTLRCSSQSGHNTVSWYQQALGQGPQFIFQYYREEENGRGNFPPRFSGLQFPNYSSELNVNALELDDSALYLCASSRGLASSYNEQFFGPGTRLTVL.

This CDR3 is CASERTSPVDTQYF. DNA for the CDR3: TGTGCCAGCGAAAGGACTAGCCCAGTAGATACGCAGTATTTT. The V call is TRBV2, the J call TRBJ2-3; 8 nucleotides match TRBD2. This CDR3 contains 14 residues. The germline CDR1 and CDR2 sequences are SNHLY and FYNNEI. The V and J ends lost 8 bases and 5 bases, in that order; junction bases with no gene match: 9.

This clone was seen more than once but under ten times. This sample also contains other DNA sequences that code for the same CDR3. This chain links TRBV3-1 (or the pseudogene TRBV3-2) with TRBJ2-3; 12 bases agree with TRBD2. This CDR3 is 16 amino acids long. CDR1 LGHDT and CDR2 YNNKEL come from the germline V gene (reference sequence). The V gene end was trimmed by 4 bases and the J gene end by 3 bases; junction bases not matched to a gene: 5. Written as DNA, the CDR3 is TGTGCCAGCAGCCCTCTAGCGGGGGGGCCTACAGATACGCAGTATTTT. Amino acids: CASSPLAGGPTDTQYF.